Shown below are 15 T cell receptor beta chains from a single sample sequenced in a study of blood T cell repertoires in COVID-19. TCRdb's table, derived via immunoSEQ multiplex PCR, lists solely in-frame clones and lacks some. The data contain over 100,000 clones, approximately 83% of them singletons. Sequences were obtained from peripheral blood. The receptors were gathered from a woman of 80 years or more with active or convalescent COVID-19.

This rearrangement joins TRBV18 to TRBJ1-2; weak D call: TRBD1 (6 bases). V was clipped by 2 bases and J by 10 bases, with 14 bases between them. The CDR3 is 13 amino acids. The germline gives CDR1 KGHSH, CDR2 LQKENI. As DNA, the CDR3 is TGTGCCAGCTCACCAACTCTTGAGGGGGACTACACCTTC. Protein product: CASSPTLEGDYTF.

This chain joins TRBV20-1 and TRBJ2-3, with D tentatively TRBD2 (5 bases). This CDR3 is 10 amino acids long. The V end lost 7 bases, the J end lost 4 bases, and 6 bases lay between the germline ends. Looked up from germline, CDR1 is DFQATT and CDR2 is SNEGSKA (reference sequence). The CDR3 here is CSGGADTQYF. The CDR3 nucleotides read TGCAGTGGGGGAGCAGATACGCAGTATTTT.

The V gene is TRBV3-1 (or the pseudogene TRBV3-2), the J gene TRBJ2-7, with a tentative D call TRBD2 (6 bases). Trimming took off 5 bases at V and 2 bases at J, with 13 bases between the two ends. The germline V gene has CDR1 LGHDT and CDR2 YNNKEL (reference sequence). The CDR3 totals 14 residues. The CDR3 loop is CASSGGGGAYEQYF. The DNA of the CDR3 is TGTGCCAGCAGCGGTGGCGGAGGGGCCTACGAGCAGTACTTC.

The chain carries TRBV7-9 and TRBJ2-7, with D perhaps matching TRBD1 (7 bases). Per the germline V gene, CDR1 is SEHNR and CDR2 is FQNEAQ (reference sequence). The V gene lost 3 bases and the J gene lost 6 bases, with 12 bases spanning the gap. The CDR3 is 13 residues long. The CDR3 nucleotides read TGTGCCAGCAGCTTTGGGCGGGACAGCGAGCAGTACTTC. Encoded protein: CASSFGRDSEQYF.

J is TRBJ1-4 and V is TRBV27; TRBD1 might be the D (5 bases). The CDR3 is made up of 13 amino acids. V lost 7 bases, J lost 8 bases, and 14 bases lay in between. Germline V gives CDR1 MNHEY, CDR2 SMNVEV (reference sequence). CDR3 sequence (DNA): TGTGCCAGCAAGGGACTTGACAGAGAAAAACTGTTTTTT. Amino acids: CASKGLDREKLFF.

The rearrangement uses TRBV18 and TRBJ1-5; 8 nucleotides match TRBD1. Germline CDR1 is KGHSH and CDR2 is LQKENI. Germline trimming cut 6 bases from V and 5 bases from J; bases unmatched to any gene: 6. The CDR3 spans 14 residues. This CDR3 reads CASSQGQADQPQHF. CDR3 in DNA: TGTGCCAGCTCCCAGGGACAGGCAGATCAGCCCCAGCATTTT.

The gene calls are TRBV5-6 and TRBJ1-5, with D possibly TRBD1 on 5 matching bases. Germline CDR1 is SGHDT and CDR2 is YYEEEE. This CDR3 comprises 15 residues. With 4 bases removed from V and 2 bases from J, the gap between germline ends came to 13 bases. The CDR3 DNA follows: TGTGCCAGCAGCGATCGGGGGTATGGCAATCAGCCCCAGCATTTT. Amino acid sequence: CASSDRGYGNQPQHF.

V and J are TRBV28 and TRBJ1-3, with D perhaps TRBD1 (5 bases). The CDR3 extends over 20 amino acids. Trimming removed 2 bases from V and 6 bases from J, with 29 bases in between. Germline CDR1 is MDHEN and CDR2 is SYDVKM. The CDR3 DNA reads TGTGCCAGCAGTTTAAGTCGGCAGGGAACCTTTACAAGCTCGGAAAACACCATATATTTT. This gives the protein CASSLSRQGTFTSSENTIYF. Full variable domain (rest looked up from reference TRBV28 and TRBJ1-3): DVKVTQSSRYLVKRTGEKVFLECVQDMDHENMFWYRQDPGLGLRLIYFSYDVKMKEKGDIPEGYSVSREKKERFSLILESASTNQTSMYLCASSLSRQGTFTSSENTIYFGEGSWLTVV.

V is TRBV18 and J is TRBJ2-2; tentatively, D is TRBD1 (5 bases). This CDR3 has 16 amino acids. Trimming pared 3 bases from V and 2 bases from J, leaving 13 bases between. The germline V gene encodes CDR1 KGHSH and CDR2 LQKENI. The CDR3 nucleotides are TGTGCCAGCTCACCGGTTCGACAGATAAACACCGGGGAGCTGTTTTTT. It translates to CASSPVRQINTGELFF.

This CDR3 is CASSEEGGNLYGYTF. Written as DNA, the CDR3 is TGTGCCAGCAGTGAGGAGGGCGGCAACCTCTATGGCTACACCTTC. The chain couples TRBV2 to TRBJ1-2; D gene unclear. V was clipped by 3 bases and J by 4 bases, with 15 bases between them. The CDR3 loop spans 15 amino acids. Per germline, CDR1 SNHLY and CDR2 FYNNEI.

CDR3 in amino acids: CASSFIVGSGVYEQYF. In DNA form, the CDR3 reads TGTGCCAGCAGTTTCATCGTTGGGAGCGGGGTGTACGAGCAGTACTTC. V usage is TRBV27 and J usage is TRBJ2-7, with 7 nucleotides matching TRBD2. J was trimmed by 4 bases and V by 3 bases; bases with no gene match: 12. Germline loops: CDR1 MNHEY, CDR2 SMNVEV (reference sequence). The CDR3 is made up of 16 amino acids.

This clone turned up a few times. CDR3 sequence (DNA): TGCAGCGTTGAAGTCGCCAGAGGGAGGGATGAGCAGTTCTTC. Its translation is CSVEVARGRDEQFF. This chain joins TRBV29-1 and TRBJ2-1; 7 bases are a match to TRBD2. The CDR3 runs 14 residues. Trimming at V came to 1 base and at J to 8 bases, leaving 8 bases not matched to a gene. Looked up from germline, CDR1 is SQVTM and CDR2 is ANQGSEA.

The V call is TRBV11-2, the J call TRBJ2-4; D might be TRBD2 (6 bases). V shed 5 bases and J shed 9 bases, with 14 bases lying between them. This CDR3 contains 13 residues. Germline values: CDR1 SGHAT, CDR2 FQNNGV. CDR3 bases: TGTGCCAGCAGCCATCCGGTGGGGGGCATTCAGTACTTC. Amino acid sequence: CASSHPVGGIQYF.

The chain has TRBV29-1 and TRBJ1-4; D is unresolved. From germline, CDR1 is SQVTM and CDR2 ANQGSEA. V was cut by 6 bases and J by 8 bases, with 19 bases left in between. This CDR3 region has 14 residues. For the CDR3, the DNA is TGCAGCGTCGCTATCGGAGGTTCGGGGGAAAAACTGTTTTTT. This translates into CSVAIGGSGEKLFF.

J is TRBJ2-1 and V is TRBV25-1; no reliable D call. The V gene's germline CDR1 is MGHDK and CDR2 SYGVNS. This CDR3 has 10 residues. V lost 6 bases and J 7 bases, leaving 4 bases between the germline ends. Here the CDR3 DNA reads TGTGCCAGCAGGCGGAATGAGCAGTTCTTC. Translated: CASRRNEQFF.